Shown below are 5 T cell receptor beta chains from a single sample sequenced in a study of blood T cell repertoires in COVID-19. TCRdb's table, derived via immunoSEQ multiplex PCR, lists solely in-frame clones and lacks some. The sample records some 83,000 clones, around nine tenths being singletons. The sequencing sample was made of peripheral blood. The receptors derive from a woman of 80 years or more with active or convalescent COVID-19.

The gene calls are TRBV5-8 and TRBJ1-4; D ambiguous. The length of the CDR3 is 15 residues. The germline V gene encodes CDR1 SGHTS and CDR2 YDEGEE. With 6 bases removed from V and 3 bases from J, the gap between germline ends came to 15 bases. CDR3 in DNA: TGTGCCAGCACCTCGAGGCGGCGGGCTAATGAAAAACTGTTTTTT. Encoded protein: CASTSRRRANEKLFF. The full variable domain, its missing parts supplied by reference TRBV5-8 and TRBJ1-4, is EAGVTQSPTHLIKTRGQQATLRCSPISGHTSVYWYQQALGLGLQFLLWYDEGEERNRGNFPPRFSGRQFPNYSSELNVNALELEDSALYLCASTSRRRANEKLFFGSGTQLSVL.

The chain is built from TRBV9 and TRBJ2-1, with 11 bases lining up with TRBD2. Germline trimming cut 4 bases from V and 6 bases from J; bases unmatched to any gene: 9. The CDR3 consists of 16 residues. In germline, CDR1 is SGDLS, CDR2 YYNGEE. The CDR3: CASSPSGTSGTNEQFF. In DNA, the CDR3 is TGTGCCAGCAGCCCCTCCGGGACTAGCGGTACCAATGAGCAGTTCTTC.

This sequence joins TRBV5-1 and TRBJ2-6; 8 bases match TRBD1. Germline V lookup: CDR1 SGHRS, CDR2 YFSETQ. The CDR3 is 18 amino acids. J was trimmed by 0 bases and V by 2 bases; bases with no gene match: 7. The CDR3 sequence is CASSFGNTGGSGANVLTF. The CDR3 DNA follows: TGCGCCAGCAGCTTTGGGAACACAGGGGGCTCTGGGGCCAACGTCCTGACTTTC.

The V call is TRBV2, the J call TRBJ2-7, with D possibly being TRBD2 (6 bases). Deletions cut 1 base from V and 2 bases from J, with 12 bases between. The CDR3 has 15 residues. Germline loops: CDR1 SNHLY, CDR2 FYNNEI. This CDR3 is CASSEVAGRTYEQYF. CDR3 bases: TGTGCCAGCAGTGAAGTGGCGGGACGCACCTACGAGCAGTACTTC.

The table lists this clone with a few counts. The J gene is TRBJ2-1, the V gene TRBV9, with 7 bases lining up with TRBD2. CDR1 is SGDLS and CDR2 is YYNGEE in the germline V gene. Germline trimming cut 0 bases from V and 5 bases from J; bases unmatched to any gene: 5. The length of the CDR3 is 15 residues. The CDR3 region has the DNA TGTGCCAGCAGCGTAGGAGCGGGATTTAACAATGAGCAGTTCTTC. Translating gives CASSVGAGFNNEQFF.